These 26 T cell receptor beta chains originate from one sample sequenced in a study of cytomegalovirus exposure and HLA in healthy donors. Generated by immunoSEQ multiplex PCR, the TCRdb table keeps only in-frame clones and is missing some. This table holds about 110,000 clones, around 85% found once. Sequencing input: PBMCs. These receptors all come from a woman aged 18 to 35 in good health and CMV-seronegative.

This clone was recorded only once. The chain recombines TRBV7-2 with TRBJ2-1; 7 positions match TRBD2. Germline CDR1 reads SGHTA; CDR2 reads FQGNSA. V was clipped by 1 base and J by 6 bases; unmatched bases: 6. The CDR3 is 15 amino acids. The CDR3 here is CASSLDGRGFNEQFF. CDR3 DNA sequence: TGTGCCAGCAGCTTAGATGGGCGGGGGTTCAATGAGCAGTTCTTC.

This clone was picked up a small number of times. The chain couples TRBV7-9 to TRBJ1-5; 12 bases agree with TRBD1. The J segment lost 6 bases and the V segment lost 4 bases, leaving 4 bases of the junction unmatched. Per germline, CDR1 SEHNR and CDR2 FQNEAQ (reference sequence). CDR3 length equals 15 residues. As DNA, the CDR3 is TGTGCCAGCAGCTCCGGGACAGGGGGCAGTCAGCCCCAGCATTTT. This gives the protein CASSSGTGGSQPQHF.

The chain recombines TRBV29-1 with TRBJ1-3; D call uncertain. Trimming cost V 4 bases and J 4 bases, with 17 bases left between them. This CDR3 contains 15 residues. The germline V gene encodes CDR1 SQVTM and CDR2 ANQGSEA. CDR3 nucleotide sequence: TGCAGCGTTGGGAAATTCACAGCCCGAGGAAACACCATATATTTT. Encoded protein: CSVGKFTARGNTIYF.

The V and J genes are TRBV2 and TRBJ1-2; D remains unclear. In germline, CDR1 is SNHLY, CDR2 FYNNEI. The germline V and J ends were trimmed by 1 base and 3 bases, with 6 bases remaining between them. This CDR3 is built from 13 residues. CDR3 coding DNA: TGTGCCAGCAGTGAAGGGCCTCACTATGGCTACACCTTC. It specifies CASSEGPHYGYTF.

V usage is TRBV10-3 and J usage is TRBJ2-3; TRBD2 agrees at 9 bases. CDR3 length: 13 amino acids. Germline CDR1 is ENHRY and CDR2 is SYGVKD. V dropped 8 bases and J dropped 4; count of bases not matched to a gene: 4. CDR3 protein: CAIRGGAPDTQYF. The CDR3 DNA sequence: TGTGCCATCCGCGGGGGGGCCCCAGATACGCAGTATTTT.

This chain uses TRBV9 with TRBJ2-7; TRBD1 matches at 11 bases. Germline V gene data show CDR1 as SGDLS and CDR2 as YYNGEE. This CDR3 comprises 15 residues. With V trimmed by 2 bases and J by 2 bases, 3 bases remained unmatched. The CDR3 region has the DNA TGTGCCAGCAGCGTGGGACAGGGGGGGACCTACGAGCAGTACTTC. Encoded protein: CASSVGQGGTYEQYF.

J is TRBJ1-1 and V is TRBV10-3; unclear D gene. The CDR3 has 13 amino acids. Germline assignment: CDR1 ENHRY and CDR2 SYGVKD. V gave up 1 base and J gave up 1 base, with 4 bases separating them. CDR3 coding DNA: TGTGCCATCAGTGAGTATAAGAACACTGAAGCTTTCTTT. Encoded protein: CAISEYKNTEAFF.

The chain has TRBV9 and TRBJ1-4, with D possibly being TRBD1 (6 bases). Germline V gene lookup returns CDR1 SGDLS and CDR2 YYNGEE. The V end was cut by 7 bases, the J end by 8 bases, with 15 bases between. This CDR3 region has 13 residues. The CDR3 protein is CASGGEGWEKLFF. DNA of the CDR3: TGTGCCAGCGGGGGCGAGGGATGGGAAAAACTGTTTTTT.

V is TRBV5-1 and J is TRBJ2-1, with 11 positions matching TRBD2. CDR3 size: 15 residues. CDR1 is SGHRS, CDR2 YFSETQ, per germline. J gave up 5 bases and V 4 bases, and 5 bases lay outside the gene matches. The CDR3 sequence is CASSLGLAGNNEQFF. The CDR3 DNA reads TGCGCCAGCAGCCTCGGACTAGCGGGTAACAATGAGCAGTTCTTC.

This clone was seen a single time. The chain combines TRBV9 with TRBJ1-6, with unresolved D. Per germline, CDR1 SGDLS and CDR2 YYNGEE. CDR3 length: 16 residues. V was clipped by 0 bases and J by 9 bases, with 16 bases between them. The CDR3 region is CASSVGPANHPSPLHF. CDR3 sequence (DNA): TGTGCCAGCAGCGTAGGCCCAGCGAATCATCCTTCACCCCTCCACTTT. Looking up the rest from reference TRBV9 and TRBJ1-6 gives the full variable domain: DSGVTQTPKHLITATGQRVTLRCSPRSGDLSVYWYQQSLDQGLQFLIQYYNGEERAKGNILERFSAQQFPDLHSELNLSSLELGDSALYFCASSVGPANHPSPLHFGNGTRLTVT.

This clone was observed a few times. The rearrangement joins TRBV29-1 to TRBJ1-2; no definite D call. CDR3 length: 11 residues. V dropped 4 bases and J dropped 0 bases, with 3 bases sitting between them. Germline CDR1 SQVTM, CDR2 ANQGSEA. CDR3 sequence reads: CSVASNYGYTF. CDR3 in DNA: TGCAGCGTTGCATCTAACTATGGCTACACCTTC.

The chain has TRBV27 and TRBJ2-3; 8 nucleotides line up with TRBD2. The CDR3 length is 16 residues. The V gene's germline CDR1 is MNHEY and CDR2 SMNVEV (reference sequence). Losses at the gene ends were 5 bases for V and 2 bases for J; bases not matched to a gene: 9. CDR3 protein: CASSALLADYTDTQYF. For the CDR3, the DNA is TGTGCCAGCAGTGCCCTACTAGCGGACTACACAGATACGCAGTATTTT.

The chain recombines TRBV10-3 with TRBJ1-1; D gene uncertain. This CDR3 is built from 14 residues. Per germline, CDR1 ENHRY and CDR2 SYGVKD. Trimming stripped 6 bases from V and 1 base from J, with 12 bases between. CDR3 loop: CAISDQRQNTEAFF. Here the CDR3 DNA reads TGTGCCATCAGCGACCAGAGACAGAACACTGAAGCTTTCTTT.

This clone was counted a few times. This chain links TRBV28 with TRBJ2-1; no clear D gene. This CDR3 spans 12 amino acids. The germline gives CDR1 MDHEN, CDR2 SYDVKM. V lost 3 bases and J 6 bases, leaving 6 bases between the germline ends. The CDR3 here is CASSFRGNEQFF. CDR3 sequence (DNA): TGTGCCAGCAGTTTCCGAGGCAATGAGCAGTTCTTC.

The V call is TRBV4-2, the J call TRBJ1-5, with TRBD1 as a possible D gene (6 bases). V was cut by 0 bases and J by 3 bases, with 9 bases left in between. CDR3 length: 15 amino acids. Germline lookup yields CDR1 LGHNA and CDR2 YNFKEQ. The CDR3 nucleotides read TGTGCCAGCAGCCAAGAACAGGGAGTCAATCAGCCCCAGCATTTT. Encoded protein: CASSQEQGVNQPQHF.

The rearrangement joins TRBV6-5 to TRBJ1-1, with 9 nucleotides matching TRBD1. V shed 2 bases, J shed 0 bases, and the junction held 4 bases outside the gene matches. Germline V gene data show CDR1 as MNHEY and CDR2 as SVGAGI. CDR3 length: 16 amino acids. CDR3 sequence reads: CASSYPGQGMNTEAFF. The CDR3 DNA follows: TGTGCCAGCAGTTACCCCGGACAGGGGATGAACACTGAAGCTTTCTTT.

V is TRBV19 and J is TRBJ2-5; TRBD2 might be the D (5 bases). The CDR3 sequence is 14 residues long. CDR1 and CDR2 from the germline V gene are LNHDA and SQIVND (reference sequence). Deletions cut 6 bases from V and 2 bases from J, with 13 bases between. CDR3 sequence: CASSQPGTQETQYF. The CDR3 DNA reads TGTGCCAGTAGCCAGCCGGGAACACAAGAGACCCAGTACTTC.

The chain uses TRBV14 and TRBJ2-7, with D perhaps matching TRBD1 (5 bases). V was cut by 5 bases and J by 4 bases, with 9 bases left in between. This CDR3 is built from 12 residues. Germline V gene data show CDR1 as SGHDN and CDR2 as FVKESK. This chain's CDR3 is CASSIREYEQYF. In DNA form, the CDR3 reads TGTGCCAGCAGCATCAGGGAATACGAGCAGTACTTC.

This sequence joins TRBV7-9 and TRBJ2-1, with 11 nucleotides matching TRBD2. In germline, CDR1 is SEHNR, CDR2 FQNEAQ (reference sequence). The J segment lost 4 bases and the V segment lost 4 bases, leaving 6 bases of the junction unmatched. The CDR3 sequence is 16 residues long. Here the CDR3 DNA reads TGTGCCAGCAGCTCTATCGGGACTAGCGGTTACAATGAGCAGTTCTTC. Amino acids: CASSSIGTSGYNEQFF.

This clone has more than one count but fewer than ten. The chain recombines TRBV6-5 with TRBJ1-6; D is unclear. CDR1 MNHEY and CDR2 SVGAGI come from the germline V gene. V gave up 2 bases and J gave up 6 bases, with 11 bases separating them. The CDR3 consists of 15 residues. CDR3 coding DNA: TGTGCCAGCAGTTACGCGACACGGGGTAATTCACCCCTCCACTTT. As protein: CASSYATRGNSPLHF.

The chain couples TRBV19 to TRBJ1-5; D unresolved. CDR3 length: 14 residues. V lost 0 bases and J 7 bases, leaving 10 bases between the germline ends. Germline lookup yields CDR1 LNHDA and CDR2 SQIVND (reference sequence). The DNA of the CDR3 is TGTGCCAGTAGTATAGAAGGAGGGAAACAGCCCCAGCATTTT. Translated, it gives CASSIEGGKQPQHF.

The gene calls are TRBV5-1 and TRBJ2-7, with TRBD2 as a possible D gene (6 bases). This CDR3 is 15 amino acids long. Per germline, CDR1 SGHRS and CDR2 YFSETQ. The V and J ends lost 0 bases and 0 bases respectively, with 10 bases between them. The CDR3 is CASSLALRGSYEQYF. For the CDR3, the DNA is TGCGCCAGCAGCTTGGCTTTGCGGGGCTCCTACGAGCAGTACTTC.

This chain uses TRBV28 with TRBJ1-6; D is unclear. CDR3 size: 14 residues. Looked up from germline, CDR1 is MDHEN and CDR2 is SYDVKM. V was pared by 3 bases and J by 7 bases, with 10 bases between. CDR3 amino acids: CASSLREFNSPLHF. CDR3 coding DNA: TGTGCCAGCAGTTTGAGGGAATTCAATTCACCCCTCCACTTT.

This sequence joins TRBV4-1 and TRBJ2-5; 9 bases agree with TRBD2. The V segment lost 6 bases and the J segment 5 bases; nucleotides outside the gene matches: 7. The germline gives CDR1 MGHRA, CDR2 YSYEKL. The CDR3 is 14 residues long. This CDR3 reads CASSQISGGETQYF. CDR3 DNA sequence: TGCGCCAGCAGTCAGATTAGCGGGGGCGAGACCCAGTACTTC.

V and J are TRBV19 and TRBJ2-2, with 9 bases that match TRBD2. Germline V gives CDR1 LNHDA, CDR2 SQIVND (reference sequence). The CDR3 is 18 amino acids. The junction had 11 bases not matched to a gene; V was cut back by 6 bases and J by 0 bases. In DNA, the CDR3 is TGTGCCAGTAGCAATCGATGGGGCGGGGGGGCGAACACCGGGGAGCTGTTTTTT. Translation gives CASSNRWGGGANTGELFF.

The chain is built from TRBV4-2 and TRBJ2-1; 9 bases line up with TRBD2. V lost 0 bases and J lost 9; bases outside the gene matches: 6. The CDR3 has 15 amino acids. Germline-derived CDR1 and CDR2 are LGHNA and YNFKEQ. The CDR3 sequence: CASSQDWTSDGEQFF. CDR3 DNA sequence: TGTGCCAGCAGCCAAGATTGGACTAGCGATGGTGAGCAGTTCTTC.